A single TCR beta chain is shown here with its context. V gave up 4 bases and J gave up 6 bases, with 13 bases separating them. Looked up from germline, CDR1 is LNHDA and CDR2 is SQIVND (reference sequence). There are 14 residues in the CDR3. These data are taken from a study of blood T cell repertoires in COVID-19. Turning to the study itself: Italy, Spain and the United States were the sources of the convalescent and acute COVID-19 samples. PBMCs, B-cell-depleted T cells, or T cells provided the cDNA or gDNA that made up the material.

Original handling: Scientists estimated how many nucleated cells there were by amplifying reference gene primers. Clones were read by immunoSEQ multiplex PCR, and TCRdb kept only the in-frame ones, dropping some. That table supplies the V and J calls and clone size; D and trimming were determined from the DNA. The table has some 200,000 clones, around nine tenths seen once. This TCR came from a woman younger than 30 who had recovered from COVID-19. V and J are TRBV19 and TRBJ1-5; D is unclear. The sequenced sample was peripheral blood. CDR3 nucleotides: TGTGCCAGTAGTAAATCAGGATTGAGTCAGCCCCAGCATTTT. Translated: CASSKSGLSQPQHF.